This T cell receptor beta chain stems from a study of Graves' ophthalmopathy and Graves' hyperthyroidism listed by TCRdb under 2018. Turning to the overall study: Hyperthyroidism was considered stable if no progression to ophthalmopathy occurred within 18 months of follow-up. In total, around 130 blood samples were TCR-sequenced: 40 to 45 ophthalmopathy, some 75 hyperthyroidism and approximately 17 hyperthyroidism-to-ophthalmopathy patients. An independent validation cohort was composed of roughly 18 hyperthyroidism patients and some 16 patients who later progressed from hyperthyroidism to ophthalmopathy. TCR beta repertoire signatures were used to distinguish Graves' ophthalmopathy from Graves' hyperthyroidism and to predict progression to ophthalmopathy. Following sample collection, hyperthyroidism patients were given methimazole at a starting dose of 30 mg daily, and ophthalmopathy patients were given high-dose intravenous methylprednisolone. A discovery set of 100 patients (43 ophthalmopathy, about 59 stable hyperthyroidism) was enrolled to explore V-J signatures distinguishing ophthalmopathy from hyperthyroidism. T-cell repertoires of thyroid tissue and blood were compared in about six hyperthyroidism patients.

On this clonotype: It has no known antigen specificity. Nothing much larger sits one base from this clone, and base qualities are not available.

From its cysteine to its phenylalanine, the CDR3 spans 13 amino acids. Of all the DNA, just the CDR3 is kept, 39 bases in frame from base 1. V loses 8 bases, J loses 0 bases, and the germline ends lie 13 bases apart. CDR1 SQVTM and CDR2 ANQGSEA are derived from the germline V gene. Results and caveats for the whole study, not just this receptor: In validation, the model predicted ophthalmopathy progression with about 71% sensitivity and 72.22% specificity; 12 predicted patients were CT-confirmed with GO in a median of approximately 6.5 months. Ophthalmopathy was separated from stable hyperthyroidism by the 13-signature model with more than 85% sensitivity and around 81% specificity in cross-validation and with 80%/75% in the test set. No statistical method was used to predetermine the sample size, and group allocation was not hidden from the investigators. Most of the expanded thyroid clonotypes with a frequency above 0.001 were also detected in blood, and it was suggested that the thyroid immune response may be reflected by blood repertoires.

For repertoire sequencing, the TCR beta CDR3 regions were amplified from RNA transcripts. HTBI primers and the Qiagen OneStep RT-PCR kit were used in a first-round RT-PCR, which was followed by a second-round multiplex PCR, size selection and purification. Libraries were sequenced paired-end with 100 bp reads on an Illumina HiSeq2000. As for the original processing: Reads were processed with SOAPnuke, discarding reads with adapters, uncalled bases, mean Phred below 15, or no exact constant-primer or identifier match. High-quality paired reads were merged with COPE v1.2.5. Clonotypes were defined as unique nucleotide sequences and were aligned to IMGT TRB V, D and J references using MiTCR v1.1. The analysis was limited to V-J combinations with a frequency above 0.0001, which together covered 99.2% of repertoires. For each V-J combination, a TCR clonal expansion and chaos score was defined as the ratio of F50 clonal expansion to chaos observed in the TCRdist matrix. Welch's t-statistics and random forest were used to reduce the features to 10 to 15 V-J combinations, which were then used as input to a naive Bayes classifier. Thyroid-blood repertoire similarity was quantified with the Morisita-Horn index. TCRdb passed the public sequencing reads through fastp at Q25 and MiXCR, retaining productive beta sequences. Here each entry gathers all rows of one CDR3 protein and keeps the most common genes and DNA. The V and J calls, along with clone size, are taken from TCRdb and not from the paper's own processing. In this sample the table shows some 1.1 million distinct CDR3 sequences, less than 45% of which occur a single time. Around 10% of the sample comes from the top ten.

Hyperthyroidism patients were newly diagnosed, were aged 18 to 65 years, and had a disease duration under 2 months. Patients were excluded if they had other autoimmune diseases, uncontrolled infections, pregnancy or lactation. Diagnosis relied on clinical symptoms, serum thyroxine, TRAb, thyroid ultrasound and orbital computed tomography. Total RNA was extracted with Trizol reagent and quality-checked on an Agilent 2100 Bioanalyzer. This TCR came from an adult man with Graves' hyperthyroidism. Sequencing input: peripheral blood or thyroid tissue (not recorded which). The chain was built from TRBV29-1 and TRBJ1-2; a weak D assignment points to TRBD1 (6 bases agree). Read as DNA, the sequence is TGCAGCTTGGGGGCCCGGACTAACTATGGCTACACCTTC. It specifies CSLGARTNYGYTF.